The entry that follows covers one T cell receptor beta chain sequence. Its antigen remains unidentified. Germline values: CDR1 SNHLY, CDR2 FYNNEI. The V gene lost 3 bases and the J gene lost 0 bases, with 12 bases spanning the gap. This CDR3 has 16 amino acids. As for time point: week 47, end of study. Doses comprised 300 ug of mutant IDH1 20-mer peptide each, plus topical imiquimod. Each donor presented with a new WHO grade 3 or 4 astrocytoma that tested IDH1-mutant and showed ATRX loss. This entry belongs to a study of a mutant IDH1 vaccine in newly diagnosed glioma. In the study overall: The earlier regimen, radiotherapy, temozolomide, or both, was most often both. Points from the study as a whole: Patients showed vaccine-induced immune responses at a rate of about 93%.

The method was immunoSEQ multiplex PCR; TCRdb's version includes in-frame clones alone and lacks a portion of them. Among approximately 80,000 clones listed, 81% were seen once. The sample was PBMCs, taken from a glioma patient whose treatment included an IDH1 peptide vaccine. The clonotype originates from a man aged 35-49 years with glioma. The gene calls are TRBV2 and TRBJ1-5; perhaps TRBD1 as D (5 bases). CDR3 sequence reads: CASSDLTAYSNQPQHF. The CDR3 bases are TGTGCCAGCAGTGATCTGACAGCGTATAGCAATCAGCCCCAGCATTTT.